The entry below gives a single T cell receptor (beta chain) sequence along with its context. Its antigen is as yet unknown. Trimming pared 0 bases from V and 5 bases from J, leaving 17 bases between. CDR1 GTSNPN and CDR2 SVGIG come from the germline V gene (reference sequence). The length of the CDR3 is 16 residues. As to treatment: 15 to 20 received Ad26.COV2.S at low or high dose, single or two shots; several received placebo; per-sample allocation not given. Specimen acquisition occurred on day 63 following the initial vaccine or placebo injection. This entry is derived from a study of Ad26.COV2.S vaccination and SARS-CoV-2 variants. Study information: Doses of Ad26.COV2.S were injected into muscle once or twice, 56 days apart.

TCRdb's copy holds only in-frame clones and misses some; the assay was immunoSEQ multiplex PCR. The profile shows 450,000 to 550,000 clones, 89% of them singletons. Study-level findings and limits: Possible underestimation of total T cell responses by the TCR breadth and depth analyses was noted.

This chain joins TRBV30 and TRBJ1-3, with unresolved D. The source was peripheral blood, collected in a trial of Ad26.COV2.S vaccine versus placebo. This sequence was found in a person between 18 and 65 years old who received the Ad26.COV2.S COVID-19 vaccine or a placebo. CDR3 region: CAWSVSRAALRNTIYF. The CDR3 DNA is TGTGCCTGGAGTGTATCTAGGGCAGCTCTGCGAAACACCATATATTTT.